The subject of this entry is one T cell receptor beta chain. What it binds is not known. This sample stems from a study of CD8 T cells in Susac syndrome. CDR1 and CDR2 from the germline V gene are MGHRA and YSYEKL. The CDR3 has 15 residues. Trimming pared 4 bases from V and 2 bases from J, leaving 14 bases between. TCR beta sequences were obtained from blood CD8+ and CD4+ T cells. The multiple sclerosis controls, all treatment-naive patients, had relapsing-remitting disease that was stable or active. Regarding the study as a whole: The relatively small number of individuals in the TCR sequencing and HLA analysis was acknowledged by the study.

The RNA input was 0.5 to 1 ug, and it was reverse transcribed with random hexamers. Multiplex PCR with immunoSEQ amplified the TCR beta CDR3 across 54 Vbeta and 13 Jbeta. TCRdb re-called the immunoSEQ multiplex PCR reads with MiXCR, one entry per CDR3 protein. The sample consists of about 300,000 distinct CDR3 sequences, 70% to 90% of them appearing once. This TCR was sampled from a human donor with multiple sclerosis. Sequencing used CD8+ T cells from PBMCs. The chain couples TRBV4-1 to TRBJ1-1; D ambiguous. The CDR3 nucleotides read TGCGCCAGCAGCCTCTTTGACCCGGGCAACACTGAAGCTTTCTTT. This translates into CASSLFDPGNTEAFF.